The table lists the clone carrying this T cell receptor (beta chain) with many counts. The CDR3 has 15 residues. With V trimmed by 6 bases and J by 2 bases, 4 bases remained unmatched. Germline values: CDR1 MNHEY, CDR2 SVGAGI. The sample comes from a study of blood T cells in healthy people across ages. Together with a sample-barcoded 5' primer, a J-beta primer mix was included in a second PCR lasting 7 to 11 cycles. Every sample returned 2.5 million or more CDR3-containing paired-end reads. TCRdb re-called the 5' RACE reads through MiXCR, storing one row per CDR3 protein. The repertoire consists of roughly 500,000 distinct CDR3 sequences, with approximately 25% occurring once and the leading ten covering roughly 9%. Researchers isolated at least 6.5 million PBMCs per sample. This sample also belongs to another study, concerning T cells of mothers and their children.

The rearrangement joins TRBV6-5 to TRBJ2-6, with 7 nucleotides matching TRBD2. Sequencing was done on a sample of blood. The clonotype was recovered from a boy between 10 and 17 years old in good health. The DNA of the CDR3 is TGTGCCAGCAGCCGCGGACTAGCTGGGGCCAACGTCCTGACTTTC. Translation gives CASSRGLAGANVLTF.